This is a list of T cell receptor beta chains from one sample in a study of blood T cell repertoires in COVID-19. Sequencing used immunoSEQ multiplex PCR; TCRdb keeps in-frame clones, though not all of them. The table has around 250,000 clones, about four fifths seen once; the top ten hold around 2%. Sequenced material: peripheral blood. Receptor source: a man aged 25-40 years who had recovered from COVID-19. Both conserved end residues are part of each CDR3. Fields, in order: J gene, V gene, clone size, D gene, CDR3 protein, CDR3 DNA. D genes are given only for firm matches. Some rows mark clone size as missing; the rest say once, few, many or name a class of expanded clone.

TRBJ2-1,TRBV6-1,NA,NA,CASSEFLTLLRVYEQFF,TGTGCCAGCAGTGAATTCCTGACTCTCCTTAGAGTCTATGAGCAGTTCTTC
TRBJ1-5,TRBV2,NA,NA,CASSSDGQSNQPQHF,TGTGCCAGCAGCTCGGACGGACAGAGCAATCAGCCCCAGCATTTT
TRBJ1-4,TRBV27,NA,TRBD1,CASTETGADEKLFF,TGTGCCAGCACCGAGACAGGGGCAGATGAAAAACTGTTTTTT
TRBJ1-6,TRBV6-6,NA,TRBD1,CASSYFRTGDSPLHF,TGTGCCAGCAGTTACTTCCGGACAGGAGATTCACCCCTCCACTTT
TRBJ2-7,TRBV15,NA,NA,CATSASTGLSYEQYF,TGTGCCACCAGCGCATCGACAGGACTCTCCTACGAGCAGTACTTC
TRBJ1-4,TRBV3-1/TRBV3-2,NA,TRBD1,CASSQWDRGNEKLFF,TGTGCCAGCAGCCAATGGGACAGGGGGAATGAAAAACTGTTTTTT
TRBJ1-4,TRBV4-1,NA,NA,CASSQGAGRYEKLFF,TGCGCCAGCAGCCAAGGAGCGGGGAGATATGAAAAACTGTTTTTT
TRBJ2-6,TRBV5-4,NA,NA,CASSSPGSGANVLTF,TGTGCCAGCAGCTCCCCAGGGTCTGGGGCCAACGTCCTGACTTTC
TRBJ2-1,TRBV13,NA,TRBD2,CASSSERLAGIMNEQFF,TGTGCCAGCAGCTCTGAAAGACTAGCGGGGATAATGAATGAGCAGTTCTTC
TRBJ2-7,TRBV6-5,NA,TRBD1,CASSSRTGGNPYEQYF,TGTGCCAGCAGTTCCCGGACAGGGGGGAATCCCTACGAGCAGTACTTC
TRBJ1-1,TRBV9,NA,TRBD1,CASSGTWTGTGNTEAFF,TGTGCCAGCAGCGGAACCTGGACCGGGACAGGGAACACTGAAGCTTTCTTT
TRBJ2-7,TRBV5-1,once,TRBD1,CASREQGRSYEQYF,TGCGCCAGCAGGGAACAGGGGCGCTCCTACGAGCAGTACTTC
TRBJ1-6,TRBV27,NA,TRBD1,CASSLRGQGPSPLHF,TGTGCCAGCAGTTTAAGGGGACAGGGGCCTTCACCCCTCCACTTT
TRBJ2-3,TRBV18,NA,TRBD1,CASSRTAQGADVTDTQYF,TGTGCCAGCTCACGGACAGCACAGGGGGCGGATGTCACAGATACGCAGTATTTT
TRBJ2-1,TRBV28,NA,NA,CASSLSAGSYNEQFF,TGTGCCAGCAGTTTAAGTGCAGGCTCCTACAATGAGCAGTTCTTC
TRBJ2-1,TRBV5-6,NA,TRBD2,CASSLAGGEQFF,TGTGCCAGCAGCTTGGCGGGGGGGGAGCAGTTCTTC
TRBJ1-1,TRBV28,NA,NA,CASGTGLNTEAFF,TGTGCCAGCGGCACAGGGTTGAACACTGAAGCTTTCTTT
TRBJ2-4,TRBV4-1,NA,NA,CASSHVGGGSKNIQYF,TGCGCCAGCAGCCACGTTGGAGGTGGGTCCAAAAACATTCAGTACTTC
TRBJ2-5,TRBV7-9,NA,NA,CASSLDWGVQETQYF,TGTGCCAGCAGCTTAGACTGGGGAGTCCAAGAGACCCAGTACTTC
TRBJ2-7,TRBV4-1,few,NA,CASSHPNADYEQYF,TGCGCCAGCAGCCACCCCAATGCGGACTACGAGCAGTACTTC
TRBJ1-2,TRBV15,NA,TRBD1,CATSRGQGSTLFGLF,TGTGCCACCAGCAGAGGACAGGGTTCCACTCTCTTTGGGTTGTTC
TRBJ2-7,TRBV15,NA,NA,CATSRESAGIIYEQYF,TGTGCCACCAGCAGAGAATCTGCCGGGATTATATACGAGCAGTACTTC
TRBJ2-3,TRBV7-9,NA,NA,CASNREDTQYF,TGTGCCAGCAATCGGGAAGATACGCAGTATTTT
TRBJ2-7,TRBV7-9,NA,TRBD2,CASSRTSGAYSYEQYF,TGTGCCAGCAGCAGGACTAGCGGGGCCTACTCCTACGAGCAGTACTTC
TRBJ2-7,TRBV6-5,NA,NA,CASSWGRSSYEQYF,TGTGCCAGCAGTTGGGGGCGCAGCTCCTACGAGCAGTACTTC
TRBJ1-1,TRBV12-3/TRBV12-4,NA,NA,CASSLRMNTEAFF,TGTGCCAGCAGCCTGAGAATGAACACTGAAGCTTTCTTT
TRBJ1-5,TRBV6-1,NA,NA,CASSEAGYRNQPQHF,TGTGCCAGCAGTGAGGCAGGGTACAGGAATCAGCCCCAGCATTTT
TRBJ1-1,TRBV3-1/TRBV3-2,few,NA,CASSVAGLEAFF,TGTGCCAGCAGCGTAGCGGGATTAGAAGCTTTCTTT
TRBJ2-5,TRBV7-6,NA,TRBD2,CASSLAPPQRGDQETQYF,TGTGCCAGCAGCTTAGCGCCACCCCAGCGGGGGGACCAAGAGACCCAGTACTTC
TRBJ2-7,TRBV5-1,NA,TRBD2,CASRYSGGGTYEQYF,TGCGCCAGCAGGTATAGCGGGGGGGGAACCTACGAGCAGTACTTC
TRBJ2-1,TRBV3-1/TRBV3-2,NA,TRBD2,CASSQDPSGAHNEQFF,TGTGCCAGCAGCCAAGATCCGAGCGGGGCCCACAATGAGCAGTTCTTC
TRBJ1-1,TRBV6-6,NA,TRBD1,CASRSQGDRTEAFF,TGTGCCAGCAGATCCCAGGGGGATCGGACTGAAGCTTTCTTT
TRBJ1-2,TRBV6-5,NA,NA,CASIQGLNYGYTF,TGTGCCAGCATTCAGGGATTAAACTATGGCTACACCTTC
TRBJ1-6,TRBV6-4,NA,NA,CASSDGEGGSPLHF,TGTGCCAGCAGTGACGGCGAGGGTGGCTCACCCCTCCACTTT
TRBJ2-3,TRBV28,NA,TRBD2,CASSAGGTDTQYF,TGTGCCAGCAGTGCGGGGGGCACAGATACGCAGTATTTT
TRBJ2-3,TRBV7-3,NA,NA,CASSFRLGRTDTQYF,TGTGCCAGCAGCTTTAGATTGGGCAGGACAGATACGCAGTATTTT
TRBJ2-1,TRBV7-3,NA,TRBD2,CASSDGLAGGISGQFF,TGTGCCAGCAGCGACGGACTAGCGGGGGGAATCTCTGGGCAGTTCTTC
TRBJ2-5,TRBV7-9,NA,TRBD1,CASSLGDRGKQETQYF,TGTGCCAGCAGCCTAGGGGACAGGGGAAAACAAGAGACCCAGTACTTC
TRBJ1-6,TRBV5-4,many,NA,CASSLGQAYNSPLHF,TGTGCCAGCAGCTTGGGACAAGCCTATAATTCACCCCTCCACTTT
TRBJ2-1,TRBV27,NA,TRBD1,CASSSTGQGVPSYNEQFF,TGTGCCAGCAGTTCGACGGGACAGGGAGTCCCCTCCTACAATGAGCAGTTCTTC
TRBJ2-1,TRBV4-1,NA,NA,CASSQVGKDSYNEQFF,TGCGCCAGCAGCCAAGTCGGGAAAGACTCCTACAATGAGCAGTTCTTC
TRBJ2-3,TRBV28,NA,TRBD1,CASSSGTASTDTQYF,TGTGCCAGCAGTTCCGGGACAGCAAGCACAGATACGCAGTATTTT
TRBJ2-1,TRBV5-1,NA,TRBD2,CASSLTSGVYNEQFF,TGCGCCAGCAGCTTGACTAGCGGAGTCTACAATGAGCAGTTCTTC
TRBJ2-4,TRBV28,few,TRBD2,CASSLSGGAAKNIQYF,TGTGCCAGCAGTTTGAGCGGGGGGGCCGCCAAAAACATTCAGTACTTC
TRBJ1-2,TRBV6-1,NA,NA,CASSERGRDIKGTF,TGTGCCAGCAGTGAACGAGGCCGGGACATAAAGGGCACCTTC
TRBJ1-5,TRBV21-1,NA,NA,CASSKWRQGLPNFNQPQHF,TGTGCCAGCAGCAAATGGAGACAGGGGCTACCAAATTTCAATCAGCCCCAGCATTTT
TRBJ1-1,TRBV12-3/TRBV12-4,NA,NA,CASAPRASEAFF,TGTGCCAGTGCCCCGAGGGCCAGTGAAGCTTTCTTT
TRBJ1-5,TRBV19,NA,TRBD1,CASRTGRNQPQHF,TGTGCCAGCCGGACAGGGCGCAATCAGCCCCAGCATTTT
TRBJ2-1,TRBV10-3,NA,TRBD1,CAIRPGTDVYNEQFF,TGTGCCATCAGACCCGGGACAGACGTATACAATGAGCAGTTCTTC
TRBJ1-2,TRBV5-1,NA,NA,CASRGTDSDGYTF,TGCGCCAGCAGGGGGACGGACAGTGATGGCTACACCTTC